This T cell receptor (beta chain) was found in a study of blood T cell repertoires in COVID-19. The overall study: Samples of COVID-19 (acute and convalescent) were obtained from the United States, Italy and Spain. PBMCs, B-cell-depleted T cells, or T cells were the source of the cDNA or gDNA that made up the material.

Recovered Cohort 3 donors showed two negative PCRs, clearance, or symptom resolution. This clone was observed once. CDR3 length: 15 amino acids. Germline CDR1 and CDR2: SGHVS and FNYEAQ. J lost 5 bases, V lost 1 base, and 3 bases had no gene match. Clones were read by immunoSEQ multiplex PCR, and TCRdb kept only the in-frame ones, dropping some. The data contain about 250,000 clones, 70% to 90% of them singletons. The sample consisted of PBMCs or T cells enriched from blood (not recorded which). This receptor was obtained from a man aged 35 to 55 who had recovered from COVID-19. The chain couples TRBV7-6 to TRBJ1-5; the match to TRBD1 covers 9 bases. CDR3 nucleotides: TGTGCCAGCAGCTTAGAACAGGGGGCCTATCAGCCCCAGCATTTT. This sequence encodes CASSLEQGAYQPQHF.